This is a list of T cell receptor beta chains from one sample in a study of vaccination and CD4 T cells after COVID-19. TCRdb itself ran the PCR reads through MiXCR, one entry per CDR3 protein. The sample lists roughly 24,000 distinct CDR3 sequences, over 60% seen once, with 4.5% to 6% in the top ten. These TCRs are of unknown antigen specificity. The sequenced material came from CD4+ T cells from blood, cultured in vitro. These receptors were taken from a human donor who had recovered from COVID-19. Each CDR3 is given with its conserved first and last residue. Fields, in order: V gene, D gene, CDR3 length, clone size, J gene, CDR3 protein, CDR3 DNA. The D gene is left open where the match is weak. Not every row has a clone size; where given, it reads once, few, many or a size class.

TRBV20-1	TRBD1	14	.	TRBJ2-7	CSAAPGQATYEQYF	TGCAGTGCTGCACCGGGACAGGCCACCTACGAGCAGTACTTC
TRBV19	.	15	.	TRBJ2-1	CASSRAGPTHNEQFF	TGTGCCAGTAGTCGGGCGGGACCCACACACAATGAGCAGTTCTTC
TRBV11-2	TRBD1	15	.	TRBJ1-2	CASSRTGAASGGYTF	TGTGCCAGCAGCCGGACAGGGGCGGCATCCGGTGGCTACACCTTC
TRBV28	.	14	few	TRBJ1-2	CASRWDKPNYGYTF	TGTGCCAGCAGGTGGGACAAGCCTAACTATGGCTACACCTTC
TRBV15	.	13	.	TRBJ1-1	CATSRDGNTEAFF	TGTGCCACCAGCAGGGACGGTAACACTGAAGCTTTCTTT
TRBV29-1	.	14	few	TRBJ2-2	CSATGQSNTGELFF	TGCAGCGCGACAGGCCAGTCGAACACCGGGGAGCTGTTTTTT
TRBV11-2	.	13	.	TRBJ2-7	CASSLGSLYEQYF	TGTGCCAGCAGCTTGGGCAGTCTCTACGAGCAGTACTTC
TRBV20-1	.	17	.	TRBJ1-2	CSASYEARQATNYGYTF	TGCAGTGCTAGTTATGAGGCTCGACAGGCCACTAACTATGGCTACACCTTC
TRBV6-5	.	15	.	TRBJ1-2	CASSSTGRRGYGYTF	TGTGCCAGCAGTTCTACGGGCAGGAGGGGCTATGGCTACACCTTC
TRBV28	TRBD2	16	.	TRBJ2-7	CASRPGGLPTIHEQYF	TGTGCCAGCAGACCGGGGGGACTACCTACGATCCACGAGCAGTACTTC
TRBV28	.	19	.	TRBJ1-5	CASSSTAYAGIMVYQPQHF	TGTGCCAGCAGTTCTACCGCCTATGCGGGGATAATGGTTTATCAGCCCCAGCATTTT
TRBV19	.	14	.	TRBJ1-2	CASKAGLANYGYTF	TGTGCCAGTAAGGCAGGACTAGCTAACTATGGCTACACCTTC
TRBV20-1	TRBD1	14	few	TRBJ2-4	CSVDRGHTKNIQYF	TGCAGTGTGGACAGGGGGCATACCAAAAACATTCAGTACTTC
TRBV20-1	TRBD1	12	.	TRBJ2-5	CSAKGGLETQYF	TGCAGTGCTAAAGGGGGCCTGGAGACCCAGTACTTC
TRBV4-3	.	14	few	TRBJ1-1	CASSQEPIGGKAFF	TGCGCCAGCAGCCAAGAACCCATCGGGGGGAAAGCTTTCTTT
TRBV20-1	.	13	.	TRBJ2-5	CSAHRTVKETQYF	TGCAGTGCTCACCGGACAGTGAAAGAGACCCAGTACTTC
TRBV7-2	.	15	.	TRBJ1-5	CASSLVPGYNQPQHF	TGTGCCAGCAGCTTAGTGCCAGGCTACAATCAGCCCCAGCATTTT
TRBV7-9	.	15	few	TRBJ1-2	CASSTQGVVGSGYTF	TGTGCCAGCAGCACACAGGGAGTCGTGGGTAGCGGCTACACCTTC
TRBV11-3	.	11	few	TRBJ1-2	CASSLGSGYTF	TGTGCCAGCAGCCTCGGTTCCGGCTACACCTTC
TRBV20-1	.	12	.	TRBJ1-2	CSARDPPYGYTF	TGCAGTGCTAGAGATCCACCGTATGGCTACACCTTC
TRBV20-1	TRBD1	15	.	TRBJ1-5	CSASPTTGWKQPQHF	TGCAGTGCTAGTCCTACGACAGGGTGGAAACAGCCCCAGCATTTT
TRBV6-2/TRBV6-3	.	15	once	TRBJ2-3	CASSPGSLPTDTQYF	TGTGCCAGCAGCCCCGGATCTTTGCCCACAGATACGCAGTATTTT
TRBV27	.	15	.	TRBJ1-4	CASSFVGESNEKLFF	TGTGCCAGCAGTTTTGTCGGGGAGAGTAATGAAAAACTGTTTTTT
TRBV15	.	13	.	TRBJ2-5	CATSQGKNWAQYF	TGTGCCACCAGCCAAGGAAAAAATTGGGCCCAGTACTTC
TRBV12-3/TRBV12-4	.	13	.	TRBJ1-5	CASSLQEAQPQHF	TGTGCCAGCAGTTTACAGGAGGCTCAGCCCCAGCATTTT
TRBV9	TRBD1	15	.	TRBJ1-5	CASSPWTGSNQPQHF	TGTGCCAGCAGCCCTTGGACAGGTAGCAATCAGCCCCAGCATTTT
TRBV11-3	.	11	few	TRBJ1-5	CASSNDQPQHF	TGTGCCAGCAGCAATGATCAGCCCCAGCATTTT
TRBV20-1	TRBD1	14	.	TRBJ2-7	CSANGQGVAYEQYF	TGCAGTGCGAACGGACAGGGGGTGGCCTACGAGCAGTACTTC
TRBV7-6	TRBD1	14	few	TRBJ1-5	CASSQGTGNQPQHF	TGTGCCAGCAGCCAAGGGACAGGGAATCAGCCCCAGCATTTT
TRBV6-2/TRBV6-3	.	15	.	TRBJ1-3	CASSYGQISGNTIYF	TGTGCCAGCAGTTACGGACAGATCTCTGGAAACACCATATATTTT
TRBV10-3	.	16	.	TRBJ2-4	CAISESRRQTKNIQYF	TGTGCCATCAGTGAGTCGAGGCGCCAGACCAAAAACATTCAGTACTTC
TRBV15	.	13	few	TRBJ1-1	CATSSARPGEAFF	TGTGCCACCAGCAGTGCGCGACCGGGCGAGGCTTTCTTT
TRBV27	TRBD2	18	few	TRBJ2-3	CASSRPLAGGPRTDTQYF	TGTGCCAGCAGCCGACCGCTAGCGGGAGGGCCTCGCACAGATACGCAGTATTTT
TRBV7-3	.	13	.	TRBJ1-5	CASSFGWNQPQHF	TGTGCCAGCAGCTTTGGGTGGAATCAGCCCCAGCATTTT
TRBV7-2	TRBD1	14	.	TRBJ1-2	CASSLKDRANGYTF	TGTGCCAGCAGCTTAAAGGACAGGGCTAATGGCTACACCTTC
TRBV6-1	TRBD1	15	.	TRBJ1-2	CSSKLDRASHYGYTF	TGTTCCAGCAAACTCGACAGGGCGTCGCACTATGGCTACACCTTC
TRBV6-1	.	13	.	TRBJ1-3	CASMGPSGNTIYF	TGTGCCAGCATGGGACCCTCTGGAAACACCATATATTTT
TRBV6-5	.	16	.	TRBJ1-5	CASSYSGPVGNQPQHF	TGTGCCAGCAGTTATTCCGGCCCCGTCGGGAATCAGCCCCAGCATTTT
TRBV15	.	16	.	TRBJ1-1	CATSPFSGRANTEAFF	TGTGCCACCAGTCCCTTCAGTGGAAGGGCGAACACTGAAGCTTTCTTT
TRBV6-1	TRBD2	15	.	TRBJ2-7	CASSRNSGRNYEQYF	TGTGCCAGCAGTAGGAATAGCGGGAGAAACTACGAGCAGTACTTC
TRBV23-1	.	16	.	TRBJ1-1	CASSQSEALRGEQAFF	TGCGCCAGCAGTCAATCGGAGGCGCTCCGAGGGGAACAAGCTTTCTTT
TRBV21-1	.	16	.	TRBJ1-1	CASSNPGDIMNTEAFF	TGTGCCAGCAGCAACCCGGGGGACATCATGAACACTGAAGCTTTCTTT